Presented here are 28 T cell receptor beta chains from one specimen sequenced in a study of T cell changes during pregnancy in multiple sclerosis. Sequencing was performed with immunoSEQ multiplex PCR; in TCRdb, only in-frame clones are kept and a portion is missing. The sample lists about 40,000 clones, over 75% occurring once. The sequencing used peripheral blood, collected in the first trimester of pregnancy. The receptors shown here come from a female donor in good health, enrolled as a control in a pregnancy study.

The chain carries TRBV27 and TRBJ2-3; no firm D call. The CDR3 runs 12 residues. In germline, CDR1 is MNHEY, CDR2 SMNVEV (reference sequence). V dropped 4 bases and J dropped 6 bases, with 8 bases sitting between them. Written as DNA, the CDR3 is TGTGCCAGCAGTTCGACTGGGGATACGCAGTATTTT. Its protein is CASSSTGDTQYF.

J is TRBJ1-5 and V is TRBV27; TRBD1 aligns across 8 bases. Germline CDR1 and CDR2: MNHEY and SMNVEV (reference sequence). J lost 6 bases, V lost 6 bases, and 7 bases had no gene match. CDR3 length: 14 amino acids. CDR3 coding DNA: TGTGCCAGCAGACAGGGGGGGAGAGGTCAGCCCCAGCATTTT. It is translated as CASRQGGRGQPQHF.

The CDR3 DNA reads TGTGCCAGCACGGAGACGGAGGTCGGTGAAGCTTTCTTT. Its protein is CASTETEVGEAFF. The V call is TRBV6-5, the J call TRBJ1-1; D remains unclear. This CDR3 comprises 13 residues. With 7 bases removed from V and 7 bases from J, the gap between germline ends came to 16 bases. CDR1 and CDR2 (germline): MNHEY, SVGAGI.

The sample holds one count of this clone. The CDR3 here is CASSLWQGIEAFF. The CDR3 coding sequence is TGTGCCAGTAGTTTGTGGCAGGGCATTGAAGCTTTCTTT. This chain links TRBV19 with TRBJ1-1, with TRBD1 as a possible D gene (5 bases). CDR3 length: 13 amino acids. With 5 bases removed from V and 7 bases from J, the gap between germline ends came to 14 bases. Germline V gene lookup returns CDR1 LNHDA and CDR2 SQIVND (reference sequence).

CDR3: CASSFLRLAGVGAETQYF. Written as DNA, the CDR3 is TGTGCCAGCAGTTTTCTTCGCTTGGCGGGAGTCGGTGCGGAGACCCAGTACTTC. The chain joins TRBV28 to TRBJ2-5, with 7 bases matching TRBD2. The length of the CDR3 is 18 residues. CDR1 is MDHEN and CDR2 is SYDVKM in the germline V gene. Unmatched junction bases numbered 18, after V lost 3 bases and J lost 5 bases.

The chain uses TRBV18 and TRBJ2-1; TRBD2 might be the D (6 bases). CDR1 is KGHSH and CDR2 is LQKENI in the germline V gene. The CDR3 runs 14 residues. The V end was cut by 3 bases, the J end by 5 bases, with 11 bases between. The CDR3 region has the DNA TGTGCCAGCTCACCGTCTGGGGGGAACAATGAGCAGTTCTTC. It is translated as CASSPSGGNNEQFF.

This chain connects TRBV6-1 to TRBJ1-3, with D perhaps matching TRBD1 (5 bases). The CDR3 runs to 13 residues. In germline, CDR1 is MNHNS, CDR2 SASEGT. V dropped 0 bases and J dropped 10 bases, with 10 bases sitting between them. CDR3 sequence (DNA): TGTGCCAGCAGTGAAGCGGGGGGGGAAACCATATATTTT. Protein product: CASSEAGGETIYF.

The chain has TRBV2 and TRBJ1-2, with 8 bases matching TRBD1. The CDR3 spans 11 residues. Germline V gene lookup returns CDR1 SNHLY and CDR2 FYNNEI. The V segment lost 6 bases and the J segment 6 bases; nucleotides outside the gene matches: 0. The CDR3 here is CASRTGDGYTF. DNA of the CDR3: TGTGCCAGCAGGACAGGGGATGGCTACACCTTC.

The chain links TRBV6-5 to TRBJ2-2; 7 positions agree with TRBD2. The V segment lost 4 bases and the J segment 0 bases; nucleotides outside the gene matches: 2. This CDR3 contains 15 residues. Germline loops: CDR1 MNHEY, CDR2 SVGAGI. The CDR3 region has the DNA TGTGCCAGCAGTTTGAGCGGGGCGAACACCGGGGAGCTGTTTTTT. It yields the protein CASSLSGANTGELFF.

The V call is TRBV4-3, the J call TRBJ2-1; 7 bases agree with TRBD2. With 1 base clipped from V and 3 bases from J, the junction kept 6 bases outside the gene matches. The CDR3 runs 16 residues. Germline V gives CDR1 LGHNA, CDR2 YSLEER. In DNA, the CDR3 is TGCGCCAGCAGCCAAGTGGGGGGGGGTATCTACAATGAGCAGTTCTTC. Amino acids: CASSQVGGGIYNEQFF.

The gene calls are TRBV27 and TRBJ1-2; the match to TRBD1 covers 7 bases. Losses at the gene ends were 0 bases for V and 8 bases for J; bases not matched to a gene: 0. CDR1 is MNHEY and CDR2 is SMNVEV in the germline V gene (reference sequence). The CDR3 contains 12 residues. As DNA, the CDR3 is TGTGCCAGCAGTTTATCAGGGGGCGGCTACACCTTC. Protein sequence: CASSLSGGGYTF.

CDR3 DNA sequence: TGTGCCATCAATGGGGGGACAGACACCAACTATGGCTACACCTTC. It encodes CAINGGTDTNYGYTF. The chain combines TRBV10-3 with TRBJ1-2, with 7 bases fitting TRBD1. Germline-derived CDR1 and CDR2 are ENHRY and SYGVKD. V was pared by 7 bases and J by 2 bases, with 10 bases of the junction left unmatched. This CDR3 is 15 amino acids long.

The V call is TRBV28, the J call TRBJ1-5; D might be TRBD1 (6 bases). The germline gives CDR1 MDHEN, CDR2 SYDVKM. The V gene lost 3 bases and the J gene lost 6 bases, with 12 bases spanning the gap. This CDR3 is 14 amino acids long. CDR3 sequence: CASSFRGSGQPQHF. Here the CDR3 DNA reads TGTGCCAGCAGTTTTAGGGGGTCGGGTCAGCCCCAGCATTTT.

The CDR3 nucleotides are TGTGCCAGCTCACCAAGCGGAGGCCAAGAGACCCAGTACTTC. It yields the protein CASSPSGGQETQYF. The chain combines TRBV18 with TRBJ2-5, with a possible D match to TRBD2 (5 bases). Trimming removed 2 bases from V and 1 base from J, with 8 bases in between. This CDR3 region has 14 residues. Germline assignment: CDR1 KGHSH and CDR2 LQKENI. Full variable domain (outside the CDR3, taken from reference TRBV18 and TRBJ2-5): NAGVMQNPRHLVRRRGQEARLRCSPMKGHSHVYWYRQLPEEGLKFMVYLQKENIIDESGMPKERFSAEFPKEGPSILRIQQVVRGDSAAYFCASSPSGGQETQYFGPGTRLLVL.

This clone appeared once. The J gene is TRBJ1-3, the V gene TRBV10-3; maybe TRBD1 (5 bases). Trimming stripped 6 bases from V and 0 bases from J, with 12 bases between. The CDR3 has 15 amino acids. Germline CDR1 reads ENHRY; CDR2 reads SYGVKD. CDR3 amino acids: CAIRSDSHSGNTIYF. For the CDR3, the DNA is TGTGCCATCAGATCCGACAGCCACTCTGGAAACACCATATATTTT.

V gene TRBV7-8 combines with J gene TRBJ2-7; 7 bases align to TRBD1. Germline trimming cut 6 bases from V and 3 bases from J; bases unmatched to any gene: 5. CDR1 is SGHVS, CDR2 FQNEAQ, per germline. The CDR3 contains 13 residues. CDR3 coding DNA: TGTGCCAGCAGGGGAAGGGGGCACTACGAGCAGTACTTC. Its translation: CASRGRGHYEQYF.

The CDR3 region is CASSDRYGYTF. DNA for the CDR3: TGTGCCAGCAGTGACAGATATGGCTACACCTTC. This sequence joins TRBV2 and TRBJ1-2; no clear D gene. The germline gives CDR1 SNHLY, CDR2 FYNNEI. The V end was cut by 3 bases, the J end by 5 bases, with 4 bases between. The CDR3 length is 11 residues.

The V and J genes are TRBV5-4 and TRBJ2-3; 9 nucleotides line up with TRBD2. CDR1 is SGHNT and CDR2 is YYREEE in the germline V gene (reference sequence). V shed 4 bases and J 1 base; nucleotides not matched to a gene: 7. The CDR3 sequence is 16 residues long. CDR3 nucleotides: TGTGCCAGCAGCAACCTAGCGGGGAGACGCACAGATACGCAGTATTTT. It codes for CASSNLAGRRTDTQYF.

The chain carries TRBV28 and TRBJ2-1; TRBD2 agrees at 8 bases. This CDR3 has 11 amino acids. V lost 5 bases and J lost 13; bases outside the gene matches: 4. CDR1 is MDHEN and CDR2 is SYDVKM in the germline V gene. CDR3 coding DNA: TGTGCCAGCAGTCCAACTAGCGGACAGTTCTTC. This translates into CASSPTSGQFF. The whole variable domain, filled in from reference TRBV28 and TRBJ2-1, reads DVKVTQSSRYLVKRTGEKVFLECVQDMDHENMFWYRQDPGLGLRLIYFSYDVKMKEKGDIPEGYSVSREKKERFSLILESASTNQTSMYLCASSPTSGQFFGPGTRLTVL.

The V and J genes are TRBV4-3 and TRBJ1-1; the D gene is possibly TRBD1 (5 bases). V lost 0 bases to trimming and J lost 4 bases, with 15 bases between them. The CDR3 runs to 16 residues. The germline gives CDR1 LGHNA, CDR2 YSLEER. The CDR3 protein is CASSQDLGTGGTEAFF. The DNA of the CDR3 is TGCGCCAGCAGCCAAGATTTAGGGACTGGCGGCACTGAAGCTTTCTTT.

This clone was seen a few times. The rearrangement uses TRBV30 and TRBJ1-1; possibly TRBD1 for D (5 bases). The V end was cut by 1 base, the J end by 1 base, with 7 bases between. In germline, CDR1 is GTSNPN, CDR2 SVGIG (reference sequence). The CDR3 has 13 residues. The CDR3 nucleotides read TGTGCCTGGAGTGCGACAGCGAACACTGAAGCTTTCTTT. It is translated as CAWSATANTEAFF. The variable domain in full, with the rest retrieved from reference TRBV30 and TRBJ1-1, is SQTIHQWPATLVQPVGSPLSLECTVEGTSNPNLYWYRQAAGRGLQLLFYSVGIGQISSEVPQNLSASRPQDRQFILSSKKLLLSDSGFYLCAWSATANTEAFFGQGTRLTVV.

Here the CDR3 reads CASPGQRNEKLFF. CDR3 in DNA: TGCGCCAGCCCCGGACAGCGTAATGAAAAACTGTTTTTT. The J gene is TRBJ1-4, the V gene TRBV5-1, with a possible D match to TRBD1 (6 bases). The CDR3 consists of 13 residues. V shed 7 bases and J shed 4 bases, with 11 bases lying between them. Germline CDR1 and CDR2: SGHRS and YFSETQ. Using reference TRBV5-1 and TRBJ1-4 for the parts outside the CDR3, the full variable domain is KAGVTQTPRYLIKTRGQQVTLSCSPISGHRSVSWYQQTPGQGLQFLFEYFSETQRNKGNFPGRFSGRQFSNSRSEMNVSTLELGDSALYLCASPGQRNEKLFFGSGTQLSVL.

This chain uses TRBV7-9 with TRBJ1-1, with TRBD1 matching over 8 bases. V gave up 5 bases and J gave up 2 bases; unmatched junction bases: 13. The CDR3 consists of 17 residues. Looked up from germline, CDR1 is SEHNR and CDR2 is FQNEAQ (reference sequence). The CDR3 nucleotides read TGTGCCAGCAGCCCCGCCCGGACAGGGCCTGAAAACACTGAAGCTTTCTTT. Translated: CASSPARTGPENTEAFF. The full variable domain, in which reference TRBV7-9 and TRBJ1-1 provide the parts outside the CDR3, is DTGVSQNPRHKITKRGQNVTFRCDPISEHNRLYWYRQTLGQGPEFLTYFQNEAQLEKSRLLSDRFSAERPKGSFSTLEIQRTEQGDSAMYLCASSPARTGPENTEAFFGQGTRLTVV.

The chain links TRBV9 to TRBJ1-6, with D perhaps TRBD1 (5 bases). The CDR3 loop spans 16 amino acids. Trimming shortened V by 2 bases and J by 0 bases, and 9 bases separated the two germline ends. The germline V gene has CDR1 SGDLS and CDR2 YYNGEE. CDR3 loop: CASSVEGRSYNSPLHF. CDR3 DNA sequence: TGTGCCAGCAGCGTGGAGGGGCGCTCCTATAATTCACCCCTCCACTTT. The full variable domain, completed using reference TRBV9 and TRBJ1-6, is DSGVTQTPKHLITATGQRVTLRCSPRSGDLSVYWYQQSLDQGLQFLIQYYNGEERAKGNILERFSAQQFPDLHSELNLSSLELGDSALYFCASSVEGRSYNSPLHFGNGTRLTVT.

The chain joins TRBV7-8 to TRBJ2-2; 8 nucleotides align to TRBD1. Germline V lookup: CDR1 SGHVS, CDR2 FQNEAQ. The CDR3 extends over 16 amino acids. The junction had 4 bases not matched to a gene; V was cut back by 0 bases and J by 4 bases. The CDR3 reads CASSLALTGATGELFF. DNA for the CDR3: TGTGCCAGCAGCTTAGCCTTGACAGGGGCCACCGGGGAGCTGTTTTTT.

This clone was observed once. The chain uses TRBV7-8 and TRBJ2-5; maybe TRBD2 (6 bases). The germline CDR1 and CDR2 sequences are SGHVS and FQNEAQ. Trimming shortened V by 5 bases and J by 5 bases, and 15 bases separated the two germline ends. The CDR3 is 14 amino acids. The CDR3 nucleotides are TGTGCCAGCAGCCGACCAGGGCTAGCGGAGACCCAGTACTTC. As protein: CASSRPGLAETQYF. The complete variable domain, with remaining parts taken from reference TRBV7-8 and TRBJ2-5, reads GAGVSQSPRYKVAKRGQDVALRCDPISGHVSLFWYQQALGQGPEFLTYFQNEAQLDKSGLPSDRFFAERPEGSVSTLKIQRTQQEDSAVYLCASSRPGLAETQYFGPGTRLLVL.

The CDR3 region is CASSEGGPEYNEQFF. The CDR3 region has the DNA TGTGCCAGCAGTGAAGGGGGCCCCGAATACAATGAGCAGTTCTTC. The chain uses TRBV6-4 and TRBJ2-1, with 7 nucleotides matching TRBD1. After removal of 3 bases from V and 4 bases from J, the junction contained 6 bases not matched to a gene. Germline CDR1 is MRHNA and CDR2 is SNTAGT. CDR3 length: 15 amino acids.

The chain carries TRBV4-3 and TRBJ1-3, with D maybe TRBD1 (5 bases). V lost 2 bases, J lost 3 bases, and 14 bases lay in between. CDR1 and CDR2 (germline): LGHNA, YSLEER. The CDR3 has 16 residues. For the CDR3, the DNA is TGCGCCAGCAGCCAAACTCAGGGTACGGGTGGAAACACCATATATTTT. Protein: CASSQTQGTGGNTIYF.